Below, 30 T cell receptor beta chains from the same sample are listed, as sequenced in a study of shared clonotypes between healthy human individuals. Repertoires were generated with immunoSEQ multiplex PCR, while TCRdb's copy carries only in-frame clones and drops some. The sample has about 2.4 million clones, more than 90% seen once. The material sequenced was naive CD4+ T cells sorted from blood. The sample's subset: CD45RA+ positively selected. These receptors came from a man aged 18 to 35 in good health.

The CDR3 region is CASRDRGRNTGELFF. The CDR3 region has the DNA TGCGCCAGCAGGGACAGGGGGCGGAACACCGGGGAGCTGTTTTTT. V and J are TRBV5-1 and TRBJ2-2, with 11 bases aligning to TRBD1. This CDR3 is 15 amino acids long. Germline loops: CDR1 SGHRS, CDR2 YFSETQ. V shed 5 bases, J shed 1 base, and the junction held 1 base outside the gene matches.

This clone was detected only a few times. The V call is TRBV2, the J call TRBJ2-2; no firm D call. V was clipped by 6 bases and J by 4 bases, with 9 bases between them. Looked up from germline, CDR1 is SNHLY and CDR2 is FYNNEI. The CDR3 runs 13 residues. This CDR3 is CASRATPTGELFF. The CDR3 DNA reads as TGTGCCAGCAGGGCTACCCCCACCGGGGAGCTGTTTTTT.

V and J are TRBV28 and TRBJ2-2; 7 nucleotides line up with TRBD2. CDR3 length: 14 amino acids. V shed 6 bases, J shed 1 base, and the junction held 2 bases outside the gene matches. Germline V gene lookup returns CDR1 MDHEN and CDR2 SYDVKM. CDR3 loop: CASSRGENTGELFF. CDR3 DNA sequence: TGTGCCAGCAGCCGGGGGGAGAACACCGGGGAGCTGTTTTTT.

This chain links TRBV19 with TRBJ2-3; D might be TRBD1 (6 bases). The CDR3 totals 15 residues. The V gene lost 5 bases and the J gene lost 0 bases, with 12 bases spanning the gap. Germline V gene data show CDR1 as LNHDA and CDR2 as SQIVND (reference sequence). The CDR3 loop reads CASSLGQSSTDTQYF. For the CDR3, the DNA is TGTGCCAGTAGTCTAGGACAGAGTAGCACAGATACGCAGTATTTT. Filled out from reference TRBV19 and TRBJ2-3, the complete variable domain reads DGGITQSPKYLFRKEGQNVTLSCEQNLNHDAMYWYRQDPGQGLRLIYYSQIVNDFQKGDIAEGYSVSREKKESFPLTVTSAQKNPTAFYLCASSLGQSSTDTQYFGPGTRLTVL.

Comment on this clone: This same CDR3 is encoded by further DNA sequences in the sample. The genes are TRBV30 and TRBJ2-5, with 8 bases matching TRBD1. Germline loops: CDR1 GTSNPN, CDR2 SVGIG (reference sequence). V lost 2 bases, J lost 5 bases, and 1 base stayed unmatched. This CDR3 region has 12 residues. CDR3 loop: CAWSQGAETQYF. For the CDR3, the DNA is TGTGCCTGGAGTCAGGGGGCGGAGACCCAGTACTTC.

V usage is TRBV5-5 and J usage is TRBJ2-3, with D tentatively TRBD1 (6 bases). V was cut by 0 bases and J by 0 bases, with 11 bases left in between. The CDR3 extends over 16 amino acids. CDR1 and CDR2 (germline): SGHKS, YYEKEE (reference sequence). The CDR3 nucleotides are TGTGCCAGCAGCTTGGGACGGACAGCTAGCACAGATACGCAGTATTTT. Translated, it gives CASSLGRTASTDTQYF.

This clone was seen just once. The chain uses TRBV5-1 and TRBJ2-5, with a weak D call TRBD2 (5 bases). Trimming took off 0 bases at V and 0 bases at J, with 9 bases between the two ends. Looked up from germline, CDR1 is SGHRS and CDR2 is YFSETQ. The CDR3 loop spans 15 amino acids. The CDR3 protein is CASSLALDYQETQYF. For the CDR3, the DNA is TGCGCCAGCAGCTTGGCCTTGGACTACCAAGAGACCCAGTACTTC.

The chain uses TRBV2 and TRBJ2-7; 12 bases line up with TRBD1. V lost 6 bases, J lost 5 bases, and 2 bases stayed unmatched. The CDR3 contains 13 residues. Per germline, CDR1 SNHLY and CDR2 FYNNEI. The CDR3 loop is CASSGTGGNEQYF. For the CDR3, the DNA is TGTGCCAGCAGCGGGACAGGGGGCAACGAGCAGTACTTC.

This clone was seen just once. The DNA for the CDR3 is TGTGCCAGCACCCTAAAGCGGACAGGGACGACAGATACGCAGTATTTT. Amino acids: CASTLKRTGTTDTQYF. The gene calls are TRBV11-2 and TRBJ2-3, with TRBD1 identical over 8 bases. Germline assignment: CDR1 SGHAT and CDR2 FQNNGV. The CDR3 sequence is 16 residues long. V lost 7 bases to trimming and J lost 3 bases; unmatched junction nucleotides: 12.

This chain links TRBV30 with TRBJ2-5; D is uncertain. Germline loops: CDR1 GTSNPN, CDR2 SVGIG (reference sequence). The CDR3 spans 12 residues. V shed 7 bases and J shed 1 base, with 10 bases lying between them. The CDR3 region is CAFGRTQETQYF. Written as DNA, the CDR3 is TGTGCCTTCGGACGGACCCAAGAGACCCAGTACTTC.

This chain connects TRBV2 to TRBJ2-7; 7 bases fit TRBD2. V lost 6 bases, J lost 5 bases, and 4 bases stayed unmatched. The CDR3 sequence is 12 residues long. Germline CDR1 SNHLY, CDR2 FYNNEI. The CDR3, as DNA: TGTGCCAGCAGGGCTAGCGGCCACGAGCAGTACTTC. This sequence encodes CASRASGHEQYF.

The rearrangement links TRBV5-6 to TRBJ1-6; D may be TRBD1 (5 bases). This CDR3 is built from 13 residues. V gave up 3 bases and J gave up 10 bases, with 11 bases separating them. CDR1 and CDR2 (germline): SGHDT, YYEEEE. The CDR3, as DNA: TGTGCCAGCAGCTGGGGTGGGGGATCACCCCTCCACTTT. Translating it yields CASSWGGGSPLHF.

As concerns this clone: The sample contains more than one DNA sequence encoding this CDR3. V and J are TRBV18 and TRBJ2-7; a weak D match, TRBD1 (5 bases). The germline V gene encodes CDR1 KGHSH and CDR2 LQKENI. The V gene lost 0 bases and the J gene lost 7 bases, with 16 bases spanning the gap. This CDR3 comprises 15 residues. This chain's CDR3 is CASSPPAGYYVEQYF. CDR3 in DNA: TGTGCCAGCTCACCACCGGCAGGGTATTACGTGGAGCAGTACTTC.

V is TRBV5-6 and J is TRBJ1-5, with D possibly being TRBD1 (5 bases). Between the trimmed V and J ends, which lost 2 bases and 7 bases, there was a span of 10 bases. The V gene's germline CDR1 is SGHDT and CDR2 YYEEEE. The CDR3 has 13 residues. The CDR3 protein is CASSFSQGQPQHF. CDR3 sequence (DNA): TGTGCCAGCAGCTTTTCCCAGGGACAGCCCCAGCATTTT. The variable domain in full, with the rest retrieved from reference TRBV5-6 and TRBJ1-5, is DAGVTQSPTHLIKTRGQQVTLRCSPKSGHDTVSWYQQALGQGPQFIFQYYEEEERQRGNFPDRFSGHQFPNYSSELNVNALLLGDSALYLCASSFSQGQPQHFGDGTRLSIL.

The chain joins TRBV6-1 to TRBJ2-1; maybe TRBD1 (9 bases). V gave up 8 bases and J gave up 4 bases, with 18 bases separating them. Germline CDR1 and CDR2: MNHNS and SASEGT. The CDR3 is made up of 15 amino acids. The CDR3 DNA follows: TGTGCCAGCCAGACAGGGGGACTAGAATACAATGAGCAGTTCTTC. Its translation is CASQTGGLEYNEQFF.

The chain recombines TRBV6-5 with TRBJ1-1, with D possibly matching TRBD1 (6 bases). The CDR3 spans 16 residues. Germline assignment: CDR1 MNHEY and CDR2 SVGAGI. The V end was cut by 0 bases, the J end by 1 base, with 12 bases between. The CDR3 spells CASSYSGGQRNTEAFF. CDR3 sequence (DNA): TGTGCCAGCAGTTACTCGGGGGGGCAAAGGAACACTGAAGCTTTCTTT.

In its sample, this clone was seen once. This sequence joins TRBV6-5 and TRBJ1-4; unclear D gene. The germline V and J ends were trimmed by 0 bases and 2 bases, with 4 bases remaining between them. Germline values: CDR1 MNHEY, CDR2 SVGAGI. CDR3 length equals 14 residues. The CDR3 DNA follows: TGTGCCAGCAGTTACTCGTCGACTAATGAAAAACTGTTTTTT. Translated: CASSYSSTNEKLFF.

Notes on this clone: Other DNA variants within this sample encode the same CDR3. The chain is built from TRBV7-9 and TRBJ1-4, with D possibly TRBD1 on 5 matching bases. Trimming cost V 4 bases and J 4 bases, with 10 bases left between them. Germline assignment: CDR1 SEHNR and CDR2 FQNEAQ (reference sequence). The CDR3 has 14 amino acids. CDR3 nucleotides: TGTGCCAGCAGCTACAGGCAGGATAATGAAAAACTGTTTTTT. Translating it yields CASSYRQDNEKLFF.

V and J are TRBV6-5 and TRBJ2-3; 11 positions match TRBD2. CDR1 is MNHEY and CDR2 is SVGAGI in the germline V gene. Trimming removed 5 bases from V and 1 base from J; junction bases left unmatched: 2. The CDR3 has 15 residues. CDR3: CASSQTSGGTDTQYF. For the CDR3, the DNA is TGTGCCAGCAGTCAGACTAGCGGGGGCACAGATACGCAGTATTTT.

The V gene is TRBV25-1, the J gene TRBJ1-2; D possibly corresponds to TRBD1 (5 bases). V was trimmed by 1 base and J by 1 base, leaving 10 bases between them. Germline values: CDR1 MGHDK, CDR2 SYGVNS. CDR3 length: 15 residues. The CDR3 here is CASSEFGQGNYGYTF. The CDR3 DNA reads as TGTGCCAGCAGTGAATTTGGGCAGGGTAACTATGGCTACACCTTC.

This chain connects TRBV9 to TRBJ2-1; 9 bases align to TRBD1. J was trimmed by 7 bases and V by 4 bases; bases with no gene match: 9. Germline-derived CDR1 and CDR2 are SGDLS and YYNGEE. This CDR3 comprises 15 residues. CDR3 nucleotides: TGTGCCAGCAGCCCCCCCGGGACAGGGAGGAATGAGCAGTTCTTC. This sequence encodes CASSPPGTGRNEQFF.

The chain joins TRBV6-5 to TRBJ1-1, with D perhaps matching TRBD1 (5 bases). The V end lost 5 bases, the J end lost 1 base, and 8 bases lay between the germline ends. The CDR3 covers 13 residues. CDR1 is MNHEY and CDR2 is SVGAGI in the germline V gene. CDR3: CASSNRRNTEAFF. The CDR3 DNA sequence: TGTGCCAGCAGTAACAGGAGGAACACTGAAGCTTTCTTT.

This chain joins TRBV18 and TRBJ2-1; TRBD2 matches 8 bases. Per the germline V gene, CDR1 is KGHSH and CDR2 is LQKENI. This CDR3 spans 15 amino acids. J was trimmed by 4 bases and V by 3 bases; bases with no gene match: 5. CDR3 nucleotide sequence: TGTGCCAGCTCACCTCCGGGACTAGATTACAATGAGCAGTTCTTC. It encodes CASSPPGLDYNEQFF.

This clone came up once. The rearrangement uses TRBV5-6 and TRBJ2-1; no clear D. The CDR3 covers 15 residues. The V end lost 3 bases, the J end lost 5 bases, and 15 bases lay between the germline ends. Germline V lookup: CDR1 SGHDT, CDR2 YYEEEE. CDR3 residues: CASSYWGTRNNEQFF. CDR3 DNA sequence: TGTGCCAGCAGCTATTGGGGAACCCGGAACAATGAGCAGTTCTTC.

The chain carries TRBV4-1 and TRBJ1-1, with D hard to call. The CDR3 sequence is 15 residues long. Germline V gene lookup returns CDR1 MGHRA and CDR2 YSYEKL. Trimming removed 3 bases at V and 0 bases at J, with 11 bases between. CDR3: CASSHPASMNTEAFF. In DNA, the CDR3 is TGCGCCAGCAGCCACCCGGCCAGCATGAACACTGAAGCTTTCTTT.

The chain employs TRBV5-8 and TRBJ1-1, with 7 positions matching TRBD1. The CDR3 contains 14 residues. Germline assignment: CDR1 SGHTS and CDR2 YDEGEE. Trimming took 9 bases from V and 0 from J; bases not matched to a gene: 8. DNA for the CDR3: TGTGCCACCTTGACAGGGAGGATGAACACTGAAGCTTTCTTT. Protein: CATLTGRMNTEAFF.

This clone came up a few times. This sample includes further DNA sequences coding for the same CDR3. The V call is TRBV15, the J call TRBJ1-1; maybe TRBD1 (5 bases). The germline V and J ends were trimmed by 3 bases and 0 bases, with 5 bases remaining between them. In germline, CDR1 is LNHNV, CDR2 YYDKDF (reference sequence). The CDR3 totals 13 residues. The CDR3 DNA reads TGTGCCACCAGCAGGGACATGAACACTGAAGCTTTCTTT. This sequence encodes CATSRDMNTEAFF.

CDR3 bases: TGTGCCAGCAGTCGTGGGGGATACGAGCAGTACTTC. This sequence encodes CASSRGGYEQYF. V gene TRBV27 combines with J gene TRBJ2-7; D is perhaps TRBD1 or TRBD2 (5 bases each). Germline-derived CDR1 and CDR2 are MNHEY and SMNVEV (reference sequence). V lost 5 bases to trimming and J lost 4 bases, with 9 bases between them. This CDR3 region has 12 residues.

This chain links TRBV9 with TRBJ2-5; D unresolved. Looked up from germline, CDR1 is SGDLS and CDR2 is YYNGEE. Trimming cost V 0 bases and J 2 bases, with 8 bases left between them. The CDR3 covers 14 residues. CDR3 sequence reads: CASSVDAQQETQYF. Here the CDR3 DNA reads TGTGCCAGCAGCGTAGACGCGCAGCAAGAGACCCAGTACTTC.

CDR3 in amino acids: CASTPASLGANVLTF. The CDR3 DNA reads TGTGCCAGCACCCCGGCTAGTCTCGGGGCCAACGTCCTGACTTTC. This chain joins TRBV27 and TRBJ2-6; D is ambiguous. Germline V lookup: CDR1 MNHEY, CDR2 SMNVEV (reference sequence). V lost 7 bases to trimming and J lost 4 bases, with 14 bases between them. The CDR3 has 15 amino acids.